Sequencing of this T cell receptor beta chain was carried out in a study of blood T cell repertoires in COVID-19 (dated by TCRdb to about 2020). In the study overall: Samples covering the acute and convalescent phases of COVID-19 were provided by collaborators in the United States, Italy and Spain. Sample metadata almost always included a de-identified subject ID, COVID-19 status, age in years and sex. Deeply sampled blood TCRbeta repertoires from subjects exposed to, actively infected with, or recovered from COVID-19 were included in the dataset. The repertoires were released in a freely available public database intended as a resource for research on the immune response to SARS-CoV-2. Samples came from the ongoing ImmuneRACE study (first 160 participants) plus 1,254 subjects from 6 global collaborators. Where HLA class I and class II types were available, the types were taken from metadata supplied by the sample provider, not from assay-based typing. The prospective study material was composed of cDNA or gDNA derived from T cells, B-cell-depleted T cells, or PBMCs.

The collaborating institutions used their own protocols to collect whole blood in K2EDTA tubes. For TCRbeta analysis, collaborators shipped samples as frozen whole blood, isolated PBMCs, or DNA extracted from either of those sample types. Results the study describes overall, beyond this receptor: The amount of clinical and demographic metadata varied by source and participant and was provided uncurated.

The CDR3 holds 14 amino acids from the cysteine to the phenylalanine. Only the CDR3 portion is preserved as DNA: 42 bases, with reading frame beginning at the first base. V loses 4 bases of germline sequence and J loses 8 bases, and the interval between the two ends is 17 bases. The germline V gene gives CDR1 as MNHEY and CDR2 as SVGAGI. TCRbeta CDR3 regions were amplified from genomic DNA using the immunoSEQ Assay, a bias-controlled multiplex PCR. Under the source paper's analysis protocol: Within the assay, amplification of reference gene primers was used to estimate how many nucleated cells each sample contained. To quantify the absolute abundance of each unique TCRbeta CDR3 rearrangement, sequence reads were collapsed and filtered. Productive Simpson clonality was computed per sample as the square root of Simpson's diversity index over productive rearrangements. This is the immuneACCESS table as TCRdb keeps it, with only in-frame sequences that have V and J called. A part of the clones is gone; compared with another copy, unresolved V genes explain less than half, and the rest is unexplained. V, J and clone size were drawn from that table, and D and trimming were deduced from the DNA. Within this sample are a few hundred thousand clones, with approximately 90% of them counted one time only. Approximately 3.3% of the sample is held by the ten biggest clonotypes.

As to this clone: Its specific antigen is unknown. No base-level quality is on record; no much larger clone is a single base apart.

The sequence links TRBV6-5 to TRBJ1-2; the D region possibly corresponds to TRBD1 (5 bases align). Sequenced: peripheral blood. This TCR came from a man aged 18 to 30 with active or convalescent COVID-19. The CDR3 loop reads CASSSFGQAAGYTF. The nucleotide sequence is given as TGTGCCAGCAGTTCATTTGGACAAGCAGCAGGCTACACCTTC.